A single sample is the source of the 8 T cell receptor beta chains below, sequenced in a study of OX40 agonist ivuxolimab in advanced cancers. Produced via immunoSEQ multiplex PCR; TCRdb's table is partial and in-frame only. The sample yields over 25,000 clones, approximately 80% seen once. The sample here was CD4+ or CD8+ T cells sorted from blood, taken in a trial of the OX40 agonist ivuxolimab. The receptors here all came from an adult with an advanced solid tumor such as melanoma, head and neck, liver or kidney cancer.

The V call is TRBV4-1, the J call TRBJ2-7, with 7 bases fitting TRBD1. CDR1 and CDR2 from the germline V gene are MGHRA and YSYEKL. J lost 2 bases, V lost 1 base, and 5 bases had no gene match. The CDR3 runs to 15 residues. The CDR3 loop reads CASSQARDSAYEQYF. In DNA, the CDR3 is TGCGCCAGCAGCCAAGCCCGGGACAGTGCCTACGAGCAGTACTTC.

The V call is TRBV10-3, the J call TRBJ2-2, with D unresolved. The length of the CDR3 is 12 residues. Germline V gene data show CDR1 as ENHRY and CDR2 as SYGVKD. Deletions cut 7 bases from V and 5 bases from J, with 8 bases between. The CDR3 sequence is CAINSWTGELFF. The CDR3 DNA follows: TGTGCCATCAATTCGTGGACCGGGGAGCTGTTTTTT.

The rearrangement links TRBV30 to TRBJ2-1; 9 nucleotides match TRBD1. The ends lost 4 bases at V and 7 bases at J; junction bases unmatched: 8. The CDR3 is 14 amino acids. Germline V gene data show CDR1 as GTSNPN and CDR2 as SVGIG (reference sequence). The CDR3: CAWTRGTGQNEQFF. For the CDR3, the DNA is TGTGCCTGGACGAGGGGGACAGGGCAGAATGAGCAGTTCTTC.

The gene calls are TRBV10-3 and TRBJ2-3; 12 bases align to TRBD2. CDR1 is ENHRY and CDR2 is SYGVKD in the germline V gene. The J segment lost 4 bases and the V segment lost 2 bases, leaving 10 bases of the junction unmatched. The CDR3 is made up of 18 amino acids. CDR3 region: CAISEASPSGGAADTQYF. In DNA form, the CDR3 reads TGTGCCATCAGTGAGGCTTCCCCTAGCGGGGGGGCCGCAGATACGCAGTATTTT.

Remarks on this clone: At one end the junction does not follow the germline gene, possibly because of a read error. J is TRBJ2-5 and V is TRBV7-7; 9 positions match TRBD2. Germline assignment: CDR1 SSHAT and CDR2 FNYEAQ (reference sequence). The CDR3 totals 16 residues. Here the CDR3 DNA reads TGTGCTAGCAGCTCCCCCCAGCGGGGGGCCGAAGAGACCCAGTACTTC. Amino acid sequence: CASSSPQRGAEETQYF.

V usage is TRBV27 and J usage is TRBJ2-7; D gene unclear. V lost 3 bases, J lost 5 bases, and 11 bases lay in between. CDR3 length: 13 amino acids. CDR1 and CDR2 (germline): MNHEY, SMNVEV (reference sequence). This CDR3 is CASSLSEVNEQYF. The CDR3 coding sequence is TGTGCCAGCAGTTTGTCTGAGGTAAACGAGCAGTACTTC.

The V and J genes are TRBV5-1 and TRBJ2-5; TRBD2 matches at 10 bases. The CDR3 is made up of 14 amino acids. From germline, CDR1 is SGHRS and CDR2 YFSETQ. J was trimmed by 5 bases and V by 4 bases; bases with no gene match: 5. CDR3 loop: CASSAGTSDETQYF. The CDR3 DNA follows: TGCGCCAGCAGCGCCGGGACTAGCGACGAGACCCAGTACTTC.

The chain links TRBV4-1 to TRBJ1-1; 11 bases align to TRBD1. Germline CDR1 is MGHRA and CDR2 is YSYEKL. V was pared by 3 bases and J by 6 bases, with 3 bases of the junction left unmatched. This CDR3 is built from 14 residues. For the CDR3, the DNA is TGCGCCAGCAGCCAGGGGACAGGGGGACCTGAAGCTTTCTTT. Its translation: CASSQGTGGPEAFF.